The rows below give T cell receptor beta chains drawn from one sample of a study of a mutant IDH1 vaccine in newly diagnosed glioma. TCRdb's table, derived via immunoSEQ multiplex PCR, lists solely in-frame clones and lacks some. The sample has roughly 34,000 clones; over 75% are singletons. Their specific antigens are unknown. The sample in question was PBMCs, obtained from a glioma patient whose treatment included an IDH1 peptide vaccine. The source is a middle-aged woman with glioma. The CDR3 runs from the conserved cysteine through the conserved F or W. A D gene is named only where the DNA matches it firmly. Expanded clones are given a class, and other clones once, few, many or no size at all.

clone size,V gene,J gene,D gene,CDR3 length,CDR3 protein,CDR3 DNA
-,TRBV6-5,TRBJ2-5,-,13,CASSPKVIGTQYF,TGTGCCAGCAGTCCAAAAGTGATCGGGACCCAGTACTTC
once,TRBV29-1,TRBJ1-2,-,15,CSVGVPIGERFGYTF,TGCAGCGTTGGGGTCCCGATCGGGGAAAGATTTGGCTACACCTTC
once,TRBV5-5,TRBJ2-3,TRBD1,15,CASSSDRGDTDTQYF,TGTGCCAGCAGCTCAGACAGGGGAGACACAGATACGCAGTATTTT
-,TRBV30,TRBJ2-1,-,14,CAWSRAISINEQFF,TGTGCCTGGAGTCGAGCGATTTCTATAAATGAGCAGTTCTTC
-,TRBV6-5,TRBJ2-1,TRBD2,16,CASSSLAGVSYNEQFF,TGTGCCAGCAGTTCTCTAGCGGGAGTCTCCTACAATGAGCAGTTCTTC
-,TRBV29-1,TRBJ2-1,TRBD2,11,CSAGLANEQFF,TGCAGCGCCGGACTAGCTAATGAGCAGTTCTTC
-,TRBV5-6,TRBJ2-1,-,15,CASSFRGAGYNEQFF,TGTGCCAGCAGCTTTCGGGGGGCGGGCTACAATGAGCAGTTCTTC
few,TRBV2,TRBJ1-1,-,10,CASSEGEAFF,TGTGCCAGCAGTGAAGGTGAAGCTTTCTTT
-,TRBV30,TRBJ2-7,TRBD2,14,CAWSVGLAGYEQYF,TGTGCCTGGAGTGTAGGACTAGCCGGCTACGAGCAGTACTTC
few,TRBV19,TRBJ1-2,-,16,CASSIVAVGPAYGYTF,TGTGCCAGTAGTATAGTAGCCGTAGGACCGGCGTATGGCTACACCTTC
-,TRBV5-1,TRBJ1-4,TRBD1,15,CASRRDRGTNEKLFF,TGCGCCAGCAGGCGGGACAGGGGGACTAATGAAAAACTGTTTTTT
-,TRBV7-9,TRBJ2-2,-,14,CASSLVIATGELFF,TGTGCCAGCAGCTTAGTTATAGCTACCGGGGAGCTGTTTTTT
-,TRBV27,TRBJ1-1,-,17,CASSPTGGGQLNTEAFF,TGTGCCAGCAGTCCCACGGGGGGGGGCCAACTGAACACTGAAGCTTTCTTT
once,TRBV5-4,TRBJ2-3,TRBD2,15,CASSLVAGGTDTQYF,TGTGCCAGCAGCTTGGTTGCGGGAGGAACAGATACGCAGTATTTT
-,TRBV27,TRBJ2-5,-,12,CASSFGGETQYF,TGTGCCAGCAGTTTTGGGGGAGAGACCCAGTACTTC
-,TRBV23-1,TRBJ1-1,-,13,CASSQSSLVEAFF,TGCGCCAGCAGTCAATCGTCTCTGGTTGAAGCTTTCTTT
-,TRBV7-3,TRBJ1-5,-,13,CASSPGANQPQHF,TGTGCCAGCAGCCCAGGGGCGAATCAGCCCCAGCATTTT
-,TRBV5-1,TRBJ1-2,-,12,CASREGNYGYTF,TGCGCCAGCAGAGAAGGAAACTATGGCTACACCTTC
-,TRBV2,TRBJ2-1,-,15,CASSPTVSSYNEQFF,TGTGCCAGCAGCCCTACAGTGAGCTCCTACAATGAGCAGTTCTTC
-,TRBV7-2,TRBJ2-5,TRBD2,15,CASSSWTSRQETQYF,TGTGCCAGCAGCTCATGGACTAGCCGCCAAGAGACCCAGTACTTC
-,TRBV29-1,TRBJ2-5,TRBD2,14,CSVALAGGLETQYF,TGCAGCGTTGCACTAGCGGGGGGCTTGGAGACCCAGTACTTC
-,TRBV6-1,TRBJ2-3,TRBD1,15,CASSEDRGQEDTQYF,TGTGCCAGCAGTGAGGACAGGGGGCAGGAAGATACGCAGTATTTT
-,TRBV6-5,TRBJ2-5,TRBD1,15,CASSSETGGTETQYF,TGTGCCAGCAGTTCCGAGACAGGGGGGACGGAGACCCAGTACTTC
-,TRBV4-1,TRBJ2-7,-,18,CASSQEGSGAGFRYEQYF,TGCGCCAGCAGCCAAGAGGGATCGGGGGCGGGGTTTCGGTACGAGCAGTACTTC
-,TRBV27,TRBJ2-7,-,13,CASSTRGKYEQYF,TGTGCCAGCAGTACCAGGGGAAAATACGAGCAGTACTTC
-,TRBV6-5,TRBJ2-7,TRBD2,14,CASSPAGGGYEQYF,TGTGCCAGCAGTCCCGCGGGGGGAGGTTACGAGCAGTACTTC
-,TRBV9,TRBJ2-1,TRBD2,16,CASSVELAGGGNEQFF,TGTGCCAGCAGCGTAGAATTAGCGGGGGGTGGGAATGAGCAGTTCTTC
once,TRBV29-1,TRBJ2-5,-,13,CSVAHTHQETQYF,TGCAGCGTTGCCCACACCCACCAAGAGACCCAGTACTTC
-,TRBV18,TRBJ1-1,-,15,CASSPPGGSNTEAFF,TGTGCCAGCTCACCACCCGGGGGCTCGAACACTGAAGCTTTCTTT
-,TRBV15,TRBJ2-6,-,16,CATSVASNSGANVLTF,TGTGCCACCAGCGTAGCCAGCAACTCTGGGGCCAACGTCCTGACTTTC
-,TRBV4-1,TRBJ2-1,-,17,CASSQPAFGIGKNEQFF,TGCGCCAGCAGCCAACCCGCGTTCGGGATTGGGAAAAATGAGCAGTTCTTC
-,TRBV9,TRBJ1-2,TRBD1,15,CASSLGQVANYGYTF,TGTGCCAGCAGCCTCGGACAGGTTGCTAACTATGGCTACACCTTC
-,TRBV21-1,TRBJ1-2,-,16,CASAQNCRGCVYGYTF,TGTGCCAGTGCCCAAAACTGTCGGGGCTGCGTCTATGGCTACACCTTC
-,TRBV10-3,TRBJ1-4,-,12,CASAAVSDKLFF,TGTGCCAGCGCAGCCGTTTCGGACAAACTGTTTTTT
once,TRBV6-1,TRBJ2-7,TRBD2,20,CASSEFPMGVLAGGTYEQYF,TGTGCCAGCAGTGAATTCCCCATGGGGGTACTAGCGGGAGGCACCTACGAGCAGTACTTC